This TCR beta chain was sequenced in a study of a mutant IDH1 vaccine in newly diagnosed glioma. Study background: Vaccination began 4-6 weeks post radiotherapy alone, or with temozolomide cycles. Visit timing is recorded as week 35 for V12 and week 47 for V13.

As to this clone: Its antigen is unknown.

Sequenced by immunoSEQ multiplex PCR; TCRdb stores in-frame clones only, minus some. The sample contains tens of thousands of clones, about 90% of which appear only once. CDR3 length: 16 residues. CDR1 and CDR2 from the germline V gene are MNHNS and SASEGT. Trimming stripped 2 bases from V and 1 base from J, with 14 bases between. Time point described: week 35, safety follow-up. A single vaccine dose contained 300 ug of mutant IDH1 20-mer peptide, and topical imiquimod was used with it. Donors' newly diagnosed IDH1-mutant WHO grade 3 or 4 astrocytomas lacked nuclear ATRX. The chain recombines TRBV6-1 with TRBJ2-5, with TRBD2 as a possible D gene (5 bases). Sequences were derived from PBMCs, sampled from a glioma patient whose treatment included an IDH1 peptide vaccine. The clonotype was recovered from a man aged 35-49 years with glioma. Written as DNA, the CDR3 is TGTGCCAGCAGTGAACGGTCCAGCGGCAGCCAAGAGACCCAGTACTTC. It yields the protein CASSERSSGSQETQYF.